This T cell receptor (beta chain) was captured in a study of blood T cell repertoires in COVID-19. Study background: T cells, B-cell-depleted T cells, or PBMCs provided the cDNA or gDNA that served as material.

Germline V CDR1 and CDR2: MNHEY, SVGAGI. The V segment lost 2 bases and the J segment 4 bases; nucleotides outside the gene matches: 7. CDR3 length equals 16 residues. Measured with immunoSEQ multiplex PCR; TCRdb has only the in-frame clones, and not every one. The repertoire holds about 260,000 clones, with around 89% as singletons. The chain combines TRBV6-5 with TRBJ2-3; 9 bases align to TRBD1. Material for sequencing was PBMCs or T cells enriched from blood (not recorded which). This TCR derives from a woman aged 40 to 50 with acute COVID-19. DNA for the CDR3: TGTGCCAGCAGTTACGAAGGACAGGGGAGGGCAGATACGCAGTATTTT. Translation: CASSYEGQGRADTQYF.